This is a list of T cell receptor beta chains from one sample in a study of T cells in localized non-small cell lung cancer. TCRdb's table, derived via immunoSEQ multiplex PCR, lists solely in-frame clones and lacks some. The sample contains tens of thousands of clones, about 91% of which appear only once. The sequencing used peripheral blood, collected before any cancer treatment. All receptors come from a man between 35 and 75 years old with stage I squamous cell lung carcinoma. Each CDR3 is given with its conserved first and last residue. Fields, in order: J gene, V gene, D gene, clone size, CDR3 protein, CDR3 DNA. The D gene is left open where the match is weak. Not every row has a clone size; where given, it reads once, few, many or a size class.

j_call: TRBJ1-5
v_call: TRBV6-5
d_call: NA
clone_size: NA
cdr3_aa: CASSSATGLNQPQHF
cdr3_nt: TGTGCCAGCAGTTCGGCGACAGGACTCAATCAGCCCCAGCATTTT

j_call: TRBJ1-4
v_call: TRBV6-1
d_call: NA
clone_size: NA
cdr3_aa: CASRQGYTNEKLFF
cdr3_nt: TGTGCCAGCAGGCAGGGTTACACTAATGAAAAACTGTTTTTT

j_call: TRBJ1-1
v_call: TRBV5-1
d_call: NA
clone_size: NA
cdr3_aa: CASSLEGGRTEAFF
cdr3_nt: TGCGCCAGCAGCTTGGAGGGGGGCCGAACTGAAGCTTTCTTT

j_call: TRBJ2-4
v_call: TRBV7-2
d_call: NA
clone_size: NA
cdr3_aa: CASSPGGDIRNIQYF
cdr3_nt: TGTGCCAGCAGCCCGGGCGGGGACATACGAAACATTCAGTACTTC

j_call: TRBJ1-5
v_call: TRBV6-6
d_call: NA
clone_size: NA
cdr3_aa: CAGGENQPQHF
cdr3_nt: TGTGCCGGGGGGGAGAACCAGCCCCAGCATTTT

j_call: TRBJ1-4
v_call: TRBV5-1
d_call: NA
clone_size: NA
cdr3_aa: CASSKRSGGGTNEKLFF
cdr3_nt: TGCGCCAGCAGTAAGAGATCCGGGGGAGGAACTAATGAAAAACTGTTTTTT

j_call: TRBJ1-1
v_call: TRBV9
d_call: NA
clone_size: NA
cdr3_aa: CASSVVGLWNTEAFF
cdr3_nt: TGTGCCAGCAGCGTAGTAGGGTTATGGAACACTGAAGCTTTCTTT

j_call: TRBJ1-5
v_call: TRBV7-3
d_call: TRBD1
clone_size: NA
cdr3_aa: CASALTGGGQPQHF
cdr3_nt: TGTGCCAGCGCTTTGACAGGGGGCGGTCAGCCCCAGCATTTT

j_call: TRBJ1-1
v_call: TRBV29-1
d_call: NA
clone_size: NA
cdr3_aa: CSVADYTEAFF
cdr3_nt: TGCAGCGTTGCTGATTACACTGAAGCTTTCTTT

j_call: TRBJ1-6
v_call: TRBV11-2
d_call: TRBD1
clone_size: NA
cdr3_aa: CASSFVLGTVYNSPLHF
cdr3_nt: TGTGCCAGCAGCTTTGTGCTCGGGACAGTTTATAATTCACCCCTCCACTTT

j_call: TRBJ1-5
v_call: TRBV19
d_call: NA
clone_size: once
cdr3_aa: CASSIVAGPNQPQHF
cdr3_nt: TGTGCCAGTAGTATAGTAGCAGGTCCAAATCAGCCCCAGCATTTT

j_call: TRBJ1-1
v_call: TRBV5-5
d_call: NA
clone_size: once
cdr3_aa: CASSPSGQLNTEAFF
cdr3_nt: TGTGCCAGCAGCCCCTCTGGGCAACTGAACACTGAAGCTTTCTTT

j_call: TRBJ1-6
v_call: TRBV13
d_call: TRBD1
clone_size: NA
cdr3_aa: CASRQLRGGGPIYNSPLHF
cdr3_nt: TGTGCCAGCAGGCAATTGCGGGGAGGGGGCCCTATCTATAATTCACCCCTCCACTTT

j_call: TRBJ1-1
v_call: TRBV29-1
d_call: NA
clone_size: NA
cdr3_aa: CSSSRSQGGTEAFF
cdr3_nt: TGCAGCTCCTCCCGGTCACAGGGCGGCACTGAAGCTTTCTTT

j_call: TRBJ2-7
v_call: TRBV5-6
d_call: NA
clone_size: NA
cdr3_aa: CASSVRQWTYEQYF
cdr3_nt: TGTGCCAGCAGCGTCCGACAGTGGACCTACGAGCAGTACTTC

j_call: TRBJ1-1
v_call: TRBV5-1
d_call: NA
clone_size: NA
cdr3_aa: CASSIDRPKTEAFF
cdr3_nt: TGCGCCAGCAGCATAGACAGGCCCAAGACTGAAGCTTTCTTT

j_call: TRBJ2-7
v_call: TRBV28
d_call: TRBD1
clone_size: NA
cdr3_aa: CASSSGGYYEQYF
cdr3_nt: TGTGCCAGCAGTTCAGGGGGTTACTACGAGCAGTACTTC

j_call: TRBJ2-7
v_call: TRBV28
d_call: NA
clone_size: NA
cdr3_aa: CASSPQASYEQYF
cdr3_nt: TGTGCCAGCAGTCCACAGGCCTCCTACGAGCAGTACTTC

j_call: TRBJ1-6
v_call: TRBV27
d_call: NA
clone_size: NA
cdr3_aa: CASSPDSYNSPLHF
cdr3_nt: TGTGCCAGCAGTCCCGACTCCTATAATTCACCCCTCCACTTT

j_call: TRBJ1-4
v_call: TRBV5-6
d_call: TRBD1
clone_size: NA
cdr3_aa: CASSWTGGGHEKLFF
cdr3_nt: TGTGCCAGCAGCTGGACAGGGGGCGGCCATGAAAAACTGTTTTTT

j_call: TRBJ1-2
v_call: TRBV7-9
d_call: NA
clone_size: NA
cdr3_aa: CASSLRNHGYTF
cdr3_nt: TGTGCCAGCAGCTTACGGAATCATGGCTACACCTTC

j_call: TRBJ1-5
v_call: TRBV5-6
d_call: TRBD1
clone_size: NA
cdr3_aa: CASSLWGQGSNQPQHF
cdr3_nt: TGTGCCAGCAGCTTATGGGGACAGGGTAGTAATCAGCCCCAGCATTTT

j_call: TRBJ1-6
v_call: TRBV6-5
d_call: NA
clone_size: few
cdr3_aa: CASLPGEGYNSPLHF
cdr3_nt: TGTGCCAGCCTACCCGGGGAGGGCTATAATTCACCCCTCCACTTT

j_call: TRBJ1-1
v_call: TRBV7-2
d_call: NA
clone_size: NA
cdr3_aa: CASTSQKRSEAFF
cdr3_nt: TGTGCCAGCACCTCCCAAAAACGATCTGAAGCTTTCTTT